This entry features one TCR beta chain sequence. The CDR3 has 16 residues. V lost 2 bases and J lost 3; bases outside the gene matches: 9. Germline assignment: CDR1 MNHNS and CDR2 SASEGT. Cohorts were determined from participant-reported clinical history. The data originate from a study of blood T cell repertoires in COVID-19. The data were produced by immunoSEQ multiplex PCR, yet TCRdb's version contains in-frame clones alone and is incomplete. The sample lists more than 200,000 clones; 80% to 90% were seen once. The material sequenced was PBMCs or T cells enriched from blood (not recorded which). This clonotype was sampled from a man younger than 40 in a cohort exposed to, infected with or recovered from COVID-19 (not recorded which). The V gene is TRBV6-1, the J gene TRBJ2-7, with 8 bases lining up with TRBD1. CDR3 in amino acids: CASSEFGQGRIYEQYF. The CDR3 DNA reads TGTGCCAGCAGTGAATTTGGACAGGGCCGGATCTACGAGCAGTACTTC.